The entry below describes one TCR beta chain. This record belongs to a study of blood T cell repertoires in COVID-19. Study-wide background: Both acute and convalescent COVID-19 samples were obtained from the United States, Italy and Spain.

V trimming: 7 bases; J trimming: 4 bases; junction bases outside the gene matches: 11. In germline, CDR1 is MNHEY, CDR2 SVGAGI. This CDR3 comprises 15 residues. Measured with immunoSEQ multiplex PCR; TCRdb has only the in-frame clones, and not every one. The repertoire holds roughly 310,000 clones, with roughly 88% as singletons. The sequence came from a woman in her 50s with active or convalescent COVID-19. V and J are TRBV6-5 and TRBJ1-2, with 8 bases matching TRBD1. What was sequenced was peripheral blood. The CDR3 nucleotides are TGTGCCAGCAACGACGGATCAGGGGGCTTCTATGGCTACACCTTC. It translates to CASNDGSGGFYGYTF.